Below, one T cell receptor (beta chain) is given with its context. A few counts support this clonotype. Its antigen is currently not known. There are no base qualities to consult, and no much larger clone falls within one base. TCRdb shows the sequencer as Illumina HiSeq 1500. The public reads were quality trimmed at Q25 with fastp and then assembled into clones with MiXCR by TCRdb, keeping productive beta chains. For every CDR3 protein sequence, its rows merge into one entry that carries the most common genes and DNA. The sample includes 350,000 to 550,000 distinct CDR3 sequences, with about 33% observed a single time. The ten largest clones take up roughly 13% of the sample. Taken from the germline V gene, the CDR1 and CDR2 loops are SGHAT and FQNNGV. V is shortened by 5 bases, J by 9 bases, and the region joining them spans 19 bases. The CDR3, cysteine through phenylalanine, is 15 amino acids long. CDR3 DNA is the only sequence kept; it has 45 bases, read in frame from the first base.

The data are from a study of T cell repertoires in cytomegalovirus infection (dated by TCRdb to about 2019). Study-wide context: Because public TCR beta signatures pointed to carriage of CMV infection together with the matching HLA type, the HLA type of each donor mattered for the analysis. Results and caveats for the whole study, not just this receptor: In both this cohort and an independent cohort of some 380 donors, the cumulative frequency of public TCR beta family members distinguished carriers of CMV infection plus the relevant HLA type. The ex vivo response was dominated by HLA-C-restricted CMV-specific TCR beta clonotypes, which also provided the single most frequent clonotype in two of eight donors.

This sequence originates from a human donor in good health (CMV status not recorded). Some clones in this sample may be carry-over from other donors' samples. Sequencing was carried out using PBMCs. The rearranged segments are TRBV11-2 and TRBJ2-2; the D gene is perhaps TRBD1, from 6 matching bases. The CDR3 reads as follows: CASSPEPRGMRELFF. Read as DNA, the sequence is TGTGCCAGCAGCCCAGAACCCAGGGGTATGAGGGAGCTGTTTTTT. Outside the CDR3, residues come from the reference TRBV11-2 and TRBJ2-2 proteins, so the full variable domain is: EAGVAQSPRYKIIEKRQSVAFWCNPISGHATLYWYQQILGQGPKLLIQFQNNGVVDDSQLPKDRFSAERLKGVDSTLKIQPAKLEDSAVYLCASSPEPRGMRELFFGEGSRLTVL.